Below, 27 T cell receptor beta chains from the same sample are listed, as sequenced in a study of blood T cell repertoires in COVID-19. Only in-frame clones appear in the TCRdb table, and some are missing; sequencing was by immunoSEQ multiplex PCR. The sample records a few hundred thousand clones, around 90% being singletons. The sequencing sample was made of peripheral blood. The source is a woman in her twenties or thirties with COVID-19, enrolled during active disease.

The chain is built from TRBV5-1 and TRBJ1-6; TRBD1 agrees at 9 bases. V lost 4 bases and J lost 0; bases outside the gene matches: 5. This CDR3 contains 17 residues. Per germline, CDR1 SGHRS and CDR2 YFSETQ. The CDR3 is CASSTGQGSSYNSPLHF. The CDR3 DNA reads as TGCGCCAGCAGCACCGGACAGGGGAGCTCCTATAATTCACCCCTCCACTTT. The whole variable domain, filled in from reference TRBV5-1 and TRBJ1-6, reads KAGVTQTPRYLIKTRGQQVTLSCSPISGHRSVSWYQQTPGQGLQFLFEYFSETQRNKGNFPGRFSGRQFSNSRSEMNVSTLELGDSALYLCASSTGQGSSYNSPLHFGNGTRLTVT.

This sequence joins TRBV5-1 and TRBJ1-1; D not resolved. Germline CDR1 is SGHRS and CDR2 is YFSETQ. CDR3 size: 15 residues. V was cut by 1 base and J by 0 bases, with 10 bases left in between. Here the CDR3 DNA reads TGCGCCAGCAGCTTGATGGGAGACATGAACACTGAAGCTTTCTTT. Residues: CASSLMGDMNTEAFF.

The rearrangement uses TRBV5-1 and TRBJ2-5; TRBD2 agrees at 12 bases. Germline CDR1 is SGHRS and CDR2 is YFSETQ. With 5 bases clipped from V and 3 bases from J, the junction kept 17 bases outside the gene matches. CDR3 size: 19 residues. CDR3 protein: CASRYRPGLAGPTKETQYF. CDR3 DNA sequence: TGCGCCAGCAGGTACCGACCGGGACTAGCGGGCCCAACTAAAGAGACCCAGTACTTC.

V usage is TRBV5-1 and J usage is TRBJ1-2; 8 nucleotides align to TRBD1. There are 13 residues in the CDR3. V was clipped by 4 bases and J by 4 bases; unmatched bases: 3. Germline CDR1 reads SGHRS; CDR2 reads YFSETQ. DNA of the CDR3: TGCGCCAGCAGCCAGACAGGGGTCTATGGCTACACCTTC. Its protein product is CASSQTGVYGYTF.

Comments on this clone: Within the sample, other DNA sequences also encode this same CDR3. The CDR3 nucleotides are TGTGCCAGCAGTGGCAGTAACTATGGCTACACCTTC. It is translated as CASSGSNYGYTF. The chain links TRBV2 to TRBJ1-2; D ambiguous. The ends were cut back, 4 bases at V and 1 base at J, with 4 bases in the middle. The CDR3 totals 12 residues. From germline, CDR1 is SNHLY and CDR2 FYNNEI. Combining the CDR3 with reference TRBV2 and TRBJ1-2 gives the whole variable domain EPEVTQTPSHQVTQMGQEVILRCVPISNHLYFYWYRQILGQKVEFLVSFYNNEISEKSEIFDDQFSVERPDGSNFTLKIRSTKLEDSAMYFCASSGSNYGYTFGSGTRLTVV.

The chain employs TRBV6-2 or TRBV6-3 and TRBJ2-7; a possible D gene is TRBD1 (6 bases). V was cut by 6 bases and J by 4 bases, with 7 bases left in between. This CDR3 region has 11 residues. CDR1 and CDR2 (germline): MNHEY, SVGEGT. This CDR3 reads CASSDRYEQYF. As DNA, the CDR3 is TGTGCCAGCAGCGACAGGTACGAGCAGTACTTC.

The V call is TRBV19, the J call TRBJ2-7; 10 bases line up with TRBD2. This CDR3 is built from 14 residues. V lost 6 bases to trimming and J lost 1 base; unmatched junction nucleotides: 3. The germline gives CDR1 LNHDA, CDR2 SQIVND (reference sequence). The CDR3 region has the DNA TGTGCCAGTAGCCCAGCGGGAGGGTCCTACGAGCAGTACTTC. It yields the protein CASSPAGGSYEQYF.

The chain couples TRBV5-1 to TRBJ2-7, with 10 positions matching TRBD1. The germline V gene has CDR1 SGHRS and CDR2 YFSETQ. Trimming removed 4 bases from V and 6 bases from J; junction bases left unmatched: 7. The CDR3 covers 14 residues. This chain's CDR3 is CASSHGTGEPEQYF. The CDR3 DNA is TGCGCCAGCAGCCACGGGACAGGGGAGCCCGAGCAGTACTTC.

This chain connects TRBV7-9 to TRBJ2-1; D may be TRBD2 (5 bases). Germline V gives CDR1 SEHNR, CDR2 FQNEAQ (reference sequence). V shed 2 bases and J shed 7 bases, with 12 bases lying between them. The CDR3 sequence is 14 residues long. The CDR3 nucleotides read TGTGCCAGCAGCTTATCGGGGTTGGGGAATGAGCAGTTCTTC. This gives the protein CASSLSGLGNEQFF.

This chain's CDR3 is CASSEIRQTFMNTEAFF. The CDR3 nucleotides are TGTGCCAGCAGTGAAATTCGACAGACCTTCATGAACACTGAAGCTTTCTTT. V usage is TRBV2 and J usage is TRBJ1-1; a weak D match, TRBD1 (5 bases). This CDR3 has 17 residues. The V end lost 2 bases, the J end lost 0 bases, and 16 bases lay between the germline ends. The germline CDR1 and CDR2 sequences are SNHLY and FYNNEI.

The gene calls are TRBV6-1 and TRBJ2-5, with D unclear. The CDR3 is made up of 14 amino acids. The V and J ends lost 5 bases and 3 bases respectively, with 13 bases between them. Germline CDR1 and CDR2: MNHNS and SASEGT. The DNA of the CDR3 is TGTGCCAGCAGTTCTGCACCAACAGAAGAGACCCAGTACTTC. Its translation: CASSSAPTEETQYF.

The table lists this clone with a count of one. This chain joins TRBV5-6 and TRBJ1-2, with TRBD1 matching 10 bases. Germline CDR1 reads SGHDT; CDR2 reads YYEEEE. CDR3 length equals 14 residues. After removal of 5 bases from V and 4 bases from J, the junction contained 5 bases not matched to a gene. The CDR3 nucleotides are TGTGCCAGCAGAGCGTGGACAGGGGGCTATGGCTACACCTTC. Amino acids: CASRAWTGGYGYTF.

Here the CDR3 reads CASSSLGGSEAFF. The DNA of the CDR3 is TGCGCCAGCAGCTCCTTAGGGGGCAGTGAAGCTTTCTTT. The chain combines TRBV5-1 with TRBJ1-1, with TRBD1 identical over 7 bases. In germline, CDR1 is SGHRS, CDR2 YFSETQ. The junction had 6 bases not matched to a gene; V was cut back by 3 bases and J by 7 bases. The CDR3 is made up of 13 amino acids.

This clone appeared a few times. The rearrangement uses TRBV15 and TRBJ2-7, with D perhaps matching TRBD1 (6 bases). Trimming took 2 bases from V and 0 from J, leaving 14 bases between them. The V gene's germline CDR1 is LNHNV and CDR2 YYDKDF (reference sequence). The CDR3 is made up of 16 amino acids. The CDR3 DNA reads TGTGCCACCAGCAGAAGCCGGGACACGAGCTCCTACGAGCAGTACTTC. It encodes CATSRSRDTSSYEQYF.

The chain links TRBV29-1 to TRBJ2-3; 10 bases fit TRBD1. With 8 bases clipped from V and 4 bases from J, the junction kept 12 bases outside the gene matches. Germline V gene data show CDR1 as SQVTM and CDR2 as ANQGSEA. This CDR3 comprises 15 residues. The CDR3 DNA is TGCAGCCACCACCCGGGACAGGGGATAGCAGATACGCAGTATTTT. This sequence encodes CSHHPGQGIADTQYF.

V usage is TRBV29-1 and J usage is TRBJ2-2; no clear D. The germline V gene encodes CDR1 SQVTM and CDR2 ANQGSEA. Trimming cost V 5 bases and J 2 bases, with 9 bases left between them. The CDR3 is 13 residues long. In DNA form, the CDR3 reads TGCAGCGTTTCGAGGAGTAACACCGGGGAGCTGTTTTTT. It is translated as CSVSRSNTGELFF.

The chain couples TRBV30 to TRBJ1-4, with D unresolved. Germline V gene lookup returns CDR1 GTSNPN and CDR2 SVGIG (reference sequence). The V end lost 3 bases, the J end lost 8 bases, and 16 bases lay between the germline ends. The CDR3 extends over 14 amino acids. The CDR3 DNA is TGTGCCTGGAGCGCGCTGAGGAGGAACGAAAAACTGTTTTTT. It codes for CAWSALRRNEKLFF.

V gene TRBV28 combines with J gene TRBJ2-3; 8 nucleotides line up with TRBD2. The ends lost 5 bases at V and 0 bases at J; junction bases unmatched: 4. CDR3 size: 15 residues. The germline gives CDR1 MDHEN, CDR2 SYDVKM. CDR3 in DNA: TGTGCCAGCAGTAAGCGGGGGCTTAGCACAGATACGCAGTATTTT. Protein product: CASSKRGLSTDTQYF.

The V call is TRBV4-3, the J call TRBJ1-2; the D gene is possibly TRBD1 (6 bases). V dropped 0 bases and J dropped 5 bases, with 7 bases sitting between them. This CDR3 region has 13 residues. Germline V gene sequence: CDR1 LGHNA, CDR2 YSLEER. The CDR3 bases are TGCGCCAGCAGCCAAGATACAGGGTATGGCTACACCTTC. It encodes CASSQDTGYGYTF.

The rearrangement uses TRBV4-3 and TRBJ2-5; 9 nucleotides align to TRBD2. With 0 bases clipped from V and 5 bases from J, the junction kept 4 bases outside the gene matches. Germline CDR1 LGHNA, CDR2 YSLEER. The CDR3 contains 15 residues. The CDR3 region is CASSQEGTSSETQYF. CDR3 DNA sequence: TGCGCCAGCAGCCAAGAAGGGACTAGCAGCGAGACCCAGTACTTC.

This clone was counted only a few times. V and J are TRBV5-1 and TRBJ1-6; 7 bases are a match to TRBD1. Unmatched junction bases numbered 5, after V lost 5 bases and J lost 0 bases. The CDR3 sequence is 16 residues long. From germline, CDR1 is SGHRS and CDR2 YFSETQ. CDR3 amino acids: CASRTGSSSYNSPLHF. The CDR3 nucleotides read TGCGCCAGCAGGACAGGGTCTAGCTCCTATAATTCACCCCTCCACTTT.

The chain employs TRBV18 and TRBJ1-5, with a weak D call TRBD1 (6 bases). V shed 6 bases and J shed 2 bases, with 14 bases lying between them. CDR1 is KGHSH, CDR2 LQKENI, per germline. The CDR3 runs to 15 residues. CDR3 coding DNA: TGTGCCAGCTCGCCGAACAGGGACGGCAATCAGCCCCAGCATTTT. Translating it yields CASSPNRDGNQPQHF.

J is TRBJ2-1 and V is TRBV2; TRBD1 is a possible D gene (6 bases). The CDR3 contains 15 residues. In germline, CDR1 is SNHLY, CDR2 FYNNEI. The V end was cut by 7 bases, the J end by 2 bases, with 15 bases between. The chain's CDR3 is CASTTQGPPYNEQFF. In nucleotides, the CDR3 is TGTGCCAGCACAACTCAGGGGCCTCCCTACAATGAGCAGTTCTTC.

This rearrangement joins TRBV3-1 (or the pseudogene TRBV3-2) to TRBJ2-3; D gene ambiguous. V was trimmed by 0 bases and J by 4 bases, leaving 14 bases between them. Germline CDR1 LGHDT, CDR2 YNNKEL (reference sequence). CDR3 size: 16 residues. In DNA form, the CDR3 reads TGTGCCAGCAGCCAAGATACGCAGTCCCCTGCAGATACGCAGTATTTT. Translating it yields CASSQDTQSPADTQYF.

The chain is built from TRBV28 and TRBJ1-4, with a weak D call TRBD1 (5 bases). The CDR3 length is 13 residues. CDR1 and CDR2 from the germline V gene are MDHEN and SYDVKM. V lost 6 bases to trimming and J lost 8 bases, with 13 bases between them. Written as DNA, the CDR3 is TGTGCCAGCAGGGGGGGGTTTGGGGAAAAACTGTTTTTT. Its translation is CASRGGFGEKLFF. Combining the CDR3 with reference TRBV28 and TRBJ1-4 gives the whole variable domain DVKVTQSSRYLVKRTGEKVFLECVQDMDHENMFWYRQDPGLGLRLIYFSYDVKMKEKGDIPEGYSVSREKKERFSLILESASTNQTSMYLCASRGGFGEKLFFGSGTQLSVL.

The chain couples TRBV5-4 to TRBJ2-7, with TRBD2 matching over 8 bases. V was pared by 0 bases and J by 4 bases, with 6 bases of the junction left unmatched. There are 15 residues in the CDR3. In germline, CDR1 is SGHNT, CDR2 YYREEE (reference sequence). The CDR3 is CASSLASGSSYEQYF. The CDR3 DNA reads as TGTGCCAGCAGCTTGGCCAGCGGGAGTAGTTACGAGCAGTACTTC.

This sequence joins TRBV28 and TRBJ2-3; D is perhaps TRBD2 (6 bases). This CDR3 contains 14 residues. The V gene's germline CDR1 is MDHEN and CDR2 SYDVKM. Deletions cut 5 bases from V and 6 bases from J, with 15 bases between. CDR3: CASSGHSGADTQYF. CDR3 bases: TGTGCCAGCAGTGGCCATAGCGGAGCGGATACGCAGTATTTT.